This TCR beta chain stems from a study of T cells in Graves' hyperthyroidism and ophthalmopathy. At the level of the study: Peripheral blood sampling occurred at initial diagnosis, before any treatment.

Study-wide points: In simple terms, a model built on 13 V-J features told ophthalmopathy apart from stable hyperthyroidism.

This clonotype showed up many times. What it binds is unknown. The TCR beta CDR3 regions underwent amplification using RNA transcripts as the source. The TCR CDR3 was amplified in a first-round RT-PCR using the HTBI primer set. Via MiXCR, TCRdb re-called the multiplex PCR reads, giving one row per CDR3 protein. The data hold about 720,000 distinct CDR3 sequences, with 15% to 20% observed a single time. Between the trimmed V and J ends, which lost 0 bases and 3 bases, there was a span of 12 bases. This CDR3 spans 15 amino acids. In germline, CDR1 is MNHEY, CDR2 SVGAGI. This TCR derives from a man between 18 and 29 years old with Graves' hyperthyroidism. The gene calls are TRBV6-5 and TRBJ2-7; D is uncertain. Sequenced input: blood. The CDR3 DNA reads as TGTGCCAGCAGTTACTCGCTAGGCCCAGACTACGAGCAGTACTTC. Residues: CASSYSLGPDYEQYF.